This TCR beta chain was found in a study of T cell responses to AZD1222 COVID-19 vaccine. A single count supports this clone. The antigen is undetermined. The J segment lost 3 bases and the V segment lost 0 bases, leaving 7 bases of the junction unmatched. Germline values: CDR1 WSHSY, CDR2 SAAADI. This CDR3 contains 16 residues. Clones were sequenced by immunoSEQ multiplex PCR, and TCRdb holds only the in-frame ones, with some missing. The data contain around 66,000 clones, about four fifths of them seen just once; the ten biggest clones take up roughly 21%. General study findings and limits: Seropositive at baseline were only a handful of AZD1222 recipients.

V usage is TRBV10-2 and J usage is TRBJ1-1; 7 positions match TRBD1. The clonotype originates from an adult in good health. Sequencing used peripheral blood, obtained on day 0 of MenACWY control vaccination. In DNA, the CDR3 is TGCGCCAGCAGTGAGTCAAGACAGGGACGGGACACTGAAGCTTTCTTT. It specifies CASSESRQGRDTEAFF.